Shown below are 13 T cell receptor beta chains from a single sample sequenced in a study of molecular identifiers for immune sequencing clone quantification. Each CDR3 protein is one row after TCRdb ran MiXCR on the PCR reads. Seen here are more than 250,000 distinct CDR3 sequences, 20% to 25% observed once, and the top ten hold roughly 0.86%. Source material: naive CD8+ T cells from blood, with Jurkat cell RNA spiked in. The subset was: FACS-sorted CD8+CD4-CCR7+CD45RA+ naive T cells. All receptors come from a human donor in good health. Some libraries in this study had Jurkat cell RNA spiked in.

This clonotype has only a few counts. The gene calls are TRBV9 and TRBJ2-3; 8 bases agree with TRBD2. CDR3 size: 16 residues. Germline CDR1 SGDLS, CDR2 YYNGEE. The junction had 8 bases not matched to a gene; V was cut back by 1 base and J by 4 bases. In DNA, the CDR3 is TGTGCCAGCAGCGTACCCGAAGCGGGAGTCGCAGATACGCAGTATTTT. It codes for CASSVPEAGVADTQYF.

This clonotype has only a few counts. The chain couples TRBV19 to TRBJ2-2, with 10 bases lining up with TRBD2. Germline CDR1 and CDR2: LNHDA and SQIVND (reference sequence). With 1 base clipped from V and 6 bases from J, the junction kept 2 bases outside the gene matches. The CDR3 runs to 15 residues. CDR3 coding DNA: TGTGCCAGTAGTATAGGAAGCGGGAGGGCCGGGGAGCTGTTTTTT. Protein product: CASSIGSGRAGELFF. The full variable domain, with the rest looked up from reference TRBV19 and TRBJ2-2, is DGGITQSPKYLFRKEGQNVTLSCEQNLNHDAMYWYRQDPGQGLRLIYYSQIVNDFQKGDIAEGYSVSREKKESFPLTVTSAQKNPTAFYLCASSIGSGRAGELFFGEGSRLTVL.

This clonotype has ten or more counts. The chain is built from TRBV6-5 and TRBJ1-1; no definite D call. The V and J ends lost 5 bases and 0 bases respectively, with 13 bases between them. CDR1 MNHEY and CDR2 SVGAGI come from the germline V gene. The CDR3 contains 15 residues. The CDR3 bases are TGTGCCAGCAGTACCGTAGGAGGCTTGAACACTGAAGCTTTCTTT. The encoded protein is CASSTVGGLNTEAFF.

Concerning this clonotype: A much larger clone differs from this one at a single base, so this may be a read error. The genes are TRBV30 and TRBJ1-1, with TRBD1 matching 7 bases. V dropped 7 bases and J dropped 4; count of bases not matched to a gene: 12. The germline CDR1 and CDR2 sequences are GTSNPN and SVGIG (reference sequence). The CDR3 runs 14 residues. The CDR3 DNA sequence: TGTGCCTCCACAGGGGATGGGGGAAGCACTGAAGCTTTCTTT. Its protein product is CASTGDGGSTEAFF. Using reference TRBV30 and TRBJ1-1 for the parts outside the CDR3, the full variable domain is SQTIHQWPATLVQPVGSPLSLECTVEGTSNPNLYWYRQAAGRGLQLLFYSVGIGQISSEVPQNLSASRPQDRQFILSSKKLLLSDSGFYLCASTGDGGSTEAFFGQGTRLTVV.

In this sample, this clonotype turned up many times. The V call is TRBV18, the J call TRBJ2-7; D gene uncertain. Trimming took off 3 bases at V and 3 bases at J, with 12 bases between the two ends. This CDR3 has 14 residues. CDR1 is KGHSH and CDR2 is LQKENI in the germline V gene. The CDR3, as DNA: TGTGCCAGCTCACCCGGGCCGAACCTCTACGAGCAGTACTTC. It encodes CASSPGPNLYEQYF.

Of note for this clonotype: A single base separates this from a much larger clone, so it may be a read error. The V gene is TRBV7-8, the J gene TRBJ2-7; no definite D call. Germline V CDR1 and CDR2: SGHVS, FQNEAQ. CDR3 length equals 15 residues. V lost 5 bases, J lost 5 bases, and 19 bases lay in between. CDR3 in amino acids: CASSRTTGRKDEQYF. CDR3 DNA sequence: TGTGCCAGCAGCCGAACCACCGGACGCAAAGACGAGCAGTACTTC.

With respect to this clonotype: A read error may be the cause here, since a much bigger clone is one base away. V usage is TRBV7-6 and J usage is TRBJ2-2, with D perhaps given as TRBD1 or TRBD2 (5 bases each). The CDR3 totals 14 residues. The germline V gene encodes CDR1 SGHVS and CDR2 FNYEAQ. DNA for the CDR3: TGTGACAGCAGCTTAGGGACCTACACCGGGGAGCTGTTTTTT. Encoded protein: CDSSLGTYTGELFF.

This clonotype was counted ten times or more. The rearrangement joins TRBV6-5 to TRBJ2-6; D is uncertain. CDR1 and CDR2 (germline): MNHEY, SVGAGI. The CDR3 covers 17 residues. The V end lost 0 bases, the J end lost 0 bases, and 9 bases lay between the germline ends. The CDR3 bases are TGTGCCAGCAGTTACTCGATGGTTTCCTCTGGGGCCAACGTCCTGACTTTC. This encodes CASSYSMVSSGANVLTF.

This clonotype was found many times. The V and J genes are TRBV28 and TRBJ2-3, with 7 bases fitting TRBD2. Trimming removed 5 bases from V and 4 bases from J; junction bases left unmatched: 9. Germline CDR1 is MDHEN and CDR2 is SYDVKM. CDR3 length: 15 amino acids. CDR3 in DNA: TGTGCCAGCAGTACCAGACTAGCAGGTCCAGATACGCAGTATTTT. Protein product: CASSTRLAGPDTQYF.

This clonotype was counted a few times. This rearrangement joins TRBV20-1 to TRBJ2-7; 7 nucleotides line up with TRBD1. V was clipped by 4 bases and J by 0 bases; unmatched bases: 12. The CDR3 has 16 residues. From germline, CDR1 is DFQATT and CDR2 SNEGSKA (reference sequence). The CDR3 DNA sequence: TGCAGTGCTACAGACCCGGACAGGACCAGCTCCTACGAGCAGTACTTC. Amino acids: CSATDPDRTSSYEQYF.

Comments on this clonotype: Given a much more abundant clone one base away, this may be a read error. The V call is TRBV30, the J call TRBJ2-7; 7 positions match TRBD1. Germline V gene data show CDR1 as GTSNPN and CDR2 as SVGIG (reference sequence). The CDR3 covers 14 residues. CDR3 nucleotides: TGTGCCTGGACGGCCGGGACAGTTACCTACGAGCTGTACTTC. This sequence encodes CAWTAGTVTYELYF.

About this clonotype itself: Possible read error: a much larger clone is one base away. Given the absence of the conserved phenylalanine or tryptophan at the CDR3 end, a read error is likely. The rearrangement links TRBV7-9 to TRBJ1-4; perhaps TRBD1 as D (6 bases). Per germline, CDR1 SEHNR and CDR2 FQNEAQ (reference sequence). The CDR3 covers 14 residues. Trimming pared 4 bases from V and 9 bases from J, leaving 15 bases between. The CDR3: CASSSPTGPQKLFS. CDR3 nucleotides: TGTGCCAGCAGCTCCCCGACAGGCCCGCAAAAACTGTTTTCT.

The CDR3, as DNA: TGTGCCAGCAGTTTTCAGGGTGACAATCAGCCCCAGCATTTT. This gives the protein CASSFQGDNQPQHF. The rearrangement links TRBV27 to TRBJ1-5; D might be TRBD1 (5 bases). In germline, CDR1 is MNHEY, CDR2 SMNVEV (reference sequence). V was pared by 3 bases and J by 3 bases, with 9 bases between. The CDR3 covers 14 residues.